The present T cell receptor beta chain was sequenced within a study of blood T cell repertoires in COVID-19. In the study overall: T cells, B-cell-depleted T cells, or PBMCs provided the cDNA or gDNA that served as material.

This CDR3 is built from 15 residues. CDR1 is MNHEY and CDR2 is SVGAGI in the germline V gene. V shed 6 bases and J 3 bases; nucleotides not matched to a gene: 10. The protocol was immunoSEQ multiplex PCR, while the TCRdb copy is restricted to in-frame clones and leaves out a portion. The repertoire holds some 300,000 clones, roughly nine tenths seen once, with 2% to 3% in the top ten. The chain uses TRBV6-5 and TRBJ2-7; 8 nucleotides match TRBD1. The sequence was collected from a man younger than 35 with active or convalescent COVID-19. The source material was peripheral blood. The CDR3: CASRSRRTGSYEQYF. The DNA of the CDR3 is TGTGCCAGCAGAAGCCGTAGGACAGGGAGCTACGAGCAGTACTTC.